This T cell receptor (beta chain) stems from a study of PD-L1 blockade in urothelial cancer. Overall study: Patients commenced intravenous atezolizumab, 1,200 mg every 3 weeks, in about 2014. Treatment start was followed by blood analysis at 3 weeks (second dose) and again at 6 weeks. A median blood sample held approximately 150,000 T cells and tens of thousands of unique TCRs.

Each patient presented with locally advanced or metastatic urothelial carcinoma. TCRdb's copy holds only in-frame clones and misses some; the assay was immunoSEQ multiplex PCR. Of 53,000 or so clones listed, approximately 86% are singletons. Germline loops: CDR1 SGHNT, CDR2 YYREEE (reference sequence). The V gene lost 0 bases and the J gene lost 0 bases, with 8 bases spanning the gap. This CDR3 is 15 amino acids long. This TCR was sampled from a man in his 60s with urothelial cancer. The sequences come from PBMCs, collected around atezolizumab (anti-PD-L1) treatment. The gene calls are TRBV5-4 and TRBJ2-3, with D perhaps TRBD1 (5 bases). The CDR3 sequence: CASSLDRSSTDTQYF. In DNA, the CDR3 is TGTGCCAGCAGCTTGGACAGGTCTAGCACAGATACGCAGTATTTT.